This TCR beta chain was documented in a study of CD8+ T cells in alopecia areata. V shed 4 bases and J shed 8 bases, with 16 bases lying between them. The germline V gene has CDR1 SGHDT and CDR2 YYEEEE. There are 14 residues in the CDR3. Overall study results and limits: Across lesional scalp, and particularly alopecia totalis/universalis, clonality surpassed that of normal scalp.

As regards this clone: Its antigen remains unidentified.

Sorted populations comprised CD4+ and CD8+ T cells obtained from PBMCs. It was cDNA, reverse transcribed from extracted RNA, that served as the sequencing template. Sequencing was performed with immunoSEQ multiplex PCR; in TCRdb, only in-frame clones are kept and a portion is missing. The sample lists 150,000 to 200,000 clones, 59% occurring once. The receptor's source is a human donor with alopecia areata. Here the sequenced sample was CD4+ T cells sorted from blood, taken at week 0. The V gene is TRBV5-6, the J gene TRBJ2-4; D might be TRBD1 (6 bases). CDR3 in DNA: TGTGCCAGCAGCGACATGGGGGCAGGGGACATTCAGTACTTC. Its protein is CASSDMGAGDIQYF.